The clone carrying this T cell receptor (beta chain) was seen a few times. Its antigen is not identified. This sample's time point: newly diagnosed GD, antithyroid drugs for less than 3 months. With RNA extracted from PBMCs as input, the TCR library was made. The authors built TCR beta libraries using iRepertoire HTBI primers and Arm-PCR of CDR3 regions. Using its own MiXCR run on the multiplex PCR reads, TCRdb lists one record per CDR3 protein. The profile covers roughly 420,000 distinct CDR3 sequences, with roughly 15% appearing a single time and over 20% taken by the ten largest. V was shortened by 3 bases and J by 5 bases, with 6 bases between the two germline ends. The CDR3 consists of 12 residues. In germline, CDR1 is SNHLY, CDR2 FYNNEI. The data derive from a study of regulatory T cells in long-lasting Graves disease. Across the whole study: Prior antithyroid drug treatment in newly diagnosed Graves' patients lasted under 3 months.

Findings and caveats of the study: Persistent Graves' patients showed reduced TCR diversity versus newly diagnosed patients. Preferential use of TRBV28, TRBJ1-2 and TRBJ2-5 was seen in persistent disease. More public clonotypes were shared by persistent patients (about 3,000) than by new patients (approximately 990).

The sequenced sample was peripheral blood mononuclear cells (PBMCs), obtained at new diagnosis, from a patient treated with antithyroid drugs. The rearrangement joins TRBV2 to TRBJ2-3, with D unresolved. The TCR sequence derives from a female donor with Graves disease. DNA for the CDR3: TGTGCCAGCAGTGACGTGGGAGATACGCAGTATTTT. This gives the protein CASSDVGDTQYF.